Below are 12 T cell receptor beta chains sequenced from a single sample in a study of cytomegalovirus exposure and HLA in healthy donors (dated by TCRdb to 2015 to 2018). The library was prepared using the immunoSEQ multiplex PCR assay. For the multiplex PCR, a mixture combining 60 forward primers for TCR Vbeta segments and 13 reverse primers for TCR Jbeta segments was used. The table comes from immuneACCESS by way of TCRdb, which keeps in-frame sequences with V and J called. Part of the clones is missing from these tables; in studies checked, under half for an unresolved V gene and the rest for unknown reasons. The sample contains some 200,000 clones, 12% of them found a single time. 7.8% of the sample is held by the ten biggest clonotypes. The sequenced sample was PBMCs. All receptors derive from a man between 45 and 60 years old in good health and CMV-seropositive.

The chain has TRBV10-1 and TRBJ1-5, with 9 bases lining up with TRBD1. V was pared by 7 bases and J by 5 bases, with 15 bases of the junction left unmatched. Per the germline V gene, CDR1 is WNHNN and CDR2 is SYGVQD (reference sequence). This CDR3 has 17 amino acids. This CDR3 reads CASTLVPGQGLDQPQHF. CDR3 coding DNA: TGCGCCAGCACTCTGGTCCCGGGACAGGGTCTCGATCAGCCCCAGCATTTT.

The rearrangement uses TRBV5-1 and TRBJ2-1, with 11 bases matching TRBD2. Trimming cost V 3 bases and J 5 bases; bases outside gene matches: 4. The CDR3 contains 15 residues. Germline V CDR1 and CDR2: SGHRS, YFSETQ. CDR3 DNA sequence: TGCGCCAGCAGCTCCGTAGCGGGGGGGGACAATGAGCAGTTCTTC. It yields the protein CASSSVAGGDNEQFF.

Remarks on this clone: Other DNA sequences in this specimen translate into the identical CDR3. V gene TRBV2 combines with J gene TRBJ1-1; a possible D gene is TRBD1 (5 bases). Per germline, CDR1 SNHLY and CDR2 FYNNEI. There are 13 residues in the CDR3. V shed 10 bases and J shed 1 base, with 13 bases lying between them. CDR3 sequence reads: CATQGLRNTEAFF. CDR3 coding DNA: TGTGCCACCCAGGGTCTTCGGAACACTGAAGCTTTCTTT.

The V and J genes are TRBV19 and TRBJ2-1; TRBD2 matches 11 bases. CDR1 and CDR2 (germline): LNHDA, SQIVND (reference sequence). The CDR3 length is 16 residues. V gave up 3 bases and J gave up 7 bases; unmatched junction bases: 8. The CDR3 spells CASSIRLAGFENEQFF. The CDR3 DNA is TGTGCCAGTAGTATCCGACTAGCGGGGTTTGAGAATGAGCAGTTCTTC.

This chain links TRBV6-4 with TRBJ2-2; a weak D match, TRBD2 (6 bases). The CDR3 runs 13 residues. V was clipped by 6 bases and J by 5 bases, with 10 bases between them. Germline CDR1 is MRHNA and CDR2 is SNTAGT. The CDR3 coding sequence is TGTGCCAGCAGAGTGGGGGGAACCGGGGAGCTGTTTTTT. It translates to CASRVGGTGELFF.

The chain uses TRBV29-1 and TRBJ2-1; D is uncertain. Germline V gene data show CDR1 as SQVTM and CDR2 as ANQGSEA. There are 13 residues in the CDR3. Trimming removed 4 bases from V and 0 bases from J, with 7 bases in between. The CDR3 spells CSVAKSSYNEQFF. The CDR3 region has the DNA TGCAGCGTTGCTAAGAGCTCCTACAATGAGCAGTTCTTC.

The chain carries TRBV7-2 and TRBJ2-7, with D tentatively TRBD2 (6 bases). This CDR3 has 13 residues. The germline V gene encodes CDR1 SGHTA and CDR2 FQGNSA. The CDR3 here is CASSLTLKDYFNV. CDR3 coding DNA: TGTGCCAGCAGCCTCACCCTTAAGGACTACTTTAACGTC.

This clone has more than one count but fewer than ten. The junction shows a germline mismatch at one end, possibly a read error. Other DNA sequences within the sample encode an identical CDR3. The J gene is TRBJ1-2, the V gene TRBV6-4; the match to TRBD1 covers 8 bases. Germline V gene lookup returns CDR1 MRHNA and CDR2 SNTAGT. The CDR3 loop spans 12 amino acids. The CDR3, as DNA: TGTGCCAGCAGTGCCGGGACAGGAGGCTCCCACTTC. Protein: CASSAGTGGSHF.

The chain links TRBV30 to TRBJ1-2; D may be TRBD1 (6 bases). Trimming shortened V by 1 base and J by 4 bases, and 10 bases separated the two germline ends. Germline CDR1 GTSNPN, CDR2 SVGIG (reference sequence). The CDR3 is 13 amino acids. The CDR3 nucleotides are TGTGCCTGGAGTGCGGGGGGCGGCTATGGCTACACCTTC. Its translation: CAWSAGGGYGYTF.

The CDR3 protein is CAWSFQGEAFF. The CDR3 DNA reads TGTGCCTGGAGTTTTCAGGGGGAAGCTTTCTTT. The chain employs TRBV30 and TRBJ1-1; weak D call: TRBD1 (6 bases). Per the germline V gene, CDR1 is GTSNPN and CDR2 is SVGIG (reference sequence). Trimming pared 2 bases from V and 8 bases from J, leaving 9 bases between. The CDR3 runs to 11 residues. The full variable domain, with the rest looked up from reference TRBV30 and TRBJ1-1, is SQTIHQWPATLVQPVGSPLSLECTVEGTSNPNLYWYRQAAGRGLQLLFYSVGIGQISSEVPQNLSASRPQDRQFILSSKKLLLSDSGFYLCAWSFQGEAFFGQGTRLTVV.

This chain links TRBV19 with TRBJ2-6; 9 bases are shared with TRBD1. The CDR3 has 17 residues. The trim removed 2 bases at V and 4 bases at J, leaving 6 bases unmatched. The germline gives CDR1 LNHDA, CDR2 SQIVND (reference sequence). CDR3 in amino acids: CASSIIQGARGANVLTF. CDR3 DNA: TGTGCCAGTAGTATAATACAGGGGGCGCGCGGGGCCAACGTCCTGACTTTC.

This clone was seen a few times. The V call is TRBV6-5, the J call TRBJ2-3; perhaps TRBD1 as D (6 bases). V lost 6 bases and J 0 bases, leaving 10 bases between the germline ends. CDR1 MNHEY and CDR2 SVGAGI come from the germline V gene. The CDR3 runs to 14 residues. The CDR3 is CASSYTGSTDTQYF. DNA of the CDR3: TGTGCCAGCAGCTACACAGGGAGCACAGATACGCAGTATTTT.